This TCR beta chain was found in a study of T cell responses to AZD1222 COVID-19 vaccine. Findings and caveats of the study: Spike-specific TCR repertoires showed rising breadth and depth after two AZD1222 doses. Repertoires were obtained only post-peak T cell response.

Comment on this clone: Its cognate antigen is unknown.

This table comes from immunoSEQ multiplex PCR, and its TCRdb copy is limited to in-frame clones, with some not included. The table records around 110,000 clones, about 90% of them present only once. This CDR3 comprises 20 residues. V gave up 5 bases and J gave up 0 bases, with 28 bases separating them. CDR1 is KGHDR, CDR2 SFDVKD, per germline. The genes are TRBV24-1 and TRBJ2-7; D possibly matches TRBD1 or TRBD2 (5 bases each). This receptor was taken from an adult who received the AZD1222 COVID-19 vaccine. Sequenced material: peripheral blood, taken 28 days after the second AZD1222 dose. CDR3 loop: CATSGVEGPLILWASYEQYF. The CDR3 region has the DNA TGTGCCACCAGTGGTGTAGAGGGGCCGCTTATCCTTTGGGCCTCCTACGAGCAGTACTTC.